A selection of T cell receptor beta chains follows, all from one sample in a study of OX40 agonist ivuxolimab in advanced cancers. The repertoire was sequenced with immunoSEQ multiplex PCR; TCRdb's copy has only in-frame clones and lacks some. The sample consists of about 73,000 clones, around 90% of them appearing once. The sequencing here drew on CD4+ or CD8+ T cells sorted from blood, taken in a trial of the OX40 agonist ivuxolimab. All receptors come from an adult with an advanced solid tumor such as melanoma, head and neck, liver or kidney cancer. Each CDR3 is given with its conserved first and last residue. The order of the fields is J gene, clone size, V gene, D gene, CDR3 protein, CDR3 DNA. D genes are given only for firm matches. Some rows mark clone size as missing; the rest say once, few, many or name a class of expanded clone.

TRBJ1-2 - TRBV6-6 - CASSYSIPSGYTF TGTGCCAGCAGTTACTCGATCCCTTCTGGCTACACCTTC
TRBJ2-7 - TRBV5-6 - CASSPGGGEQYF TGTGCCAGCAGCCCGGGGGGCGGCGAGCAGTACTTC
TRBJ2-7 - TRBV6-5 TRBD1 CASKDRSSYEQYF TGTGCCAGCAAGGACAGGAGCTCCTACGAGCAGTACTTC
TRBJ1-4 - TRBV28 - CASSSLVGYEKLFF TGTGCCAGCAGTTCCCTTGTTGGGTACGAAAAACTGTTTTTT
TRBJ2-1 - TRBV27 - CASSLSITRWGNEQFF TGTGCCAGCAGTTTATCGATCACTAGATGGGGCAATGAGCAGTTCTTC
TRBJ1-5 - TRBV7-9 TRBD1 CASSPPGQGAQPQHF TGTGCCAGCAGCCCTCCGGGACAGGGGGCTCAGCCCCAGCATTTT
TRBJ2-7 - TRBV29-1 TRBD2 CSVDSGSSYEQYF TGCAGCGTTGACAGCGGGAGCTCCTACGAGCAGTACTTC
TRBJ2-5 - TRBV19 - CASSISLLPQETQYF TGTGCCAGTAGCATTAGTCTTCTCCCCCAAGAGACCCAGTACTTC
TRBJ1-2 once TRBV12-5 TRBD1 CASGYGTGYGYTF TGTGCTAGTGGATACGGGACAGGCTATGGCTACACCTTC
TRBJ2-3 - TRBV29-1 - CSVEGTRTGTDTQYF TGCAGCGTTGAAGGGACACGAACTGGCACAGATACGCAGTATTTT
TRBJ2-7 - TRBV29-1 - CSVTDTPREFEQKHYYEQYF TGCAGCGTTACCGACACCCCTCGTGAGTTCGAACAGAAGCATTACTACGAGCAGTACTTC
TRBJ1-1 - TRBV5-8 - CASSRGTEAFF TGTGCCAGCAGCCGGGGGACTGAAGCTTTCTTT
TRBJ1-5 few TRBV27 - CASSKFLTQPQHF TGTGCCAGCAGCAAGTTTCTGACCCAGCCCCAGCATTTT
TRBJ1-1 - TRBV28 TRBD1 CASSLSRTGGEAFF TGTGCCAGCAGTTTGTCCCGCACAGGGGGTGAAGCTTTCTTT
TRBJ2-7 - TRBV4-1 - CASSQGGSYEQYF TGCGCCAGCAGCCAAGGGGGGTCCTACGAGCAGTACTTC
TRBJ2-1 - TRBV13 TRBD2 CASSSPSGAYNEQFF TGTGCCAGCAGCTCGCCTAGCGGGGCGTACAATGAGCAGTTCTTC
TRBJ2-7 once TRBV4-1 - CASREGLEQYF TGCGCCAGCAGGGAGGGTCTCGAGCAGTACTTC
TRBJ1-6 - TRBV19 - CASSIWISDNSPLHF TGTGCCAGTAGTATTTGGATTTCCGATAATTCACCCCTCCACTTT
TRBJ2-3 - TRBV6-5 - CASSYSTVASTDTQYF TGTGCCAGCAGTTACTCTACAGTGGCTAGCACAGATACGCAGTATTTT
TRBJ1-2 - TRBV5-1 - CASSLGSGGWAAGYTF TGCGCCAGCAGCTTGGGCTCGGGGGGCTGGGCGGCAGGCTACACCTTC
TRBJ1-3 - TRBV5-4 - CASSFRAGNTIYF TGTGCCAGCAGCTTCAGGGCTGGAAACACCATATATTTT
TRBJ2-5 - TRBV9 TRBD1 CASRGQGLRETQYF TGTGCCAGCAGGGGACAGGGGTTGCGAGAGACCCAGTACTTC
TRBJ1-6 - TRBV5-8 - CASSLEGGPLHF TGTGCCAGCAGCTTGGAAGGGGGACCCCTCCACTTT
TRBJ2-1 - TRBV19 - CASRTGEGNEQFF TGTGCCAGTAGGACAGGGGAGGGGAATGAGCAGTTCTTC
TRBJ2-2 - TRBV19 - CASSMLAYTGELFF TGTGCCAGTAGTATGCTAGCCTACACCGGGGAGCTGTTTTTT
TRBJ2-7 - TRBV29-1 - CSVDMGQDYEQYF TGCAGCGTTGACATGGGACAAGACTACGAGCAGTACTTC
TRBJ1-1 - TRBV27 - CASRTFRGVNTEAFF TGTGCCAGCAGAACCTTTCGGGGGGTGAACACTGAAGCTTTCTTT
TRBJ2-2 once TRBV2 - CASSDSRTITGELFF TGTGCCAGCAGTGATTCTAGAACAATCACCGGGGAGCTGTTTTTT
TRBJ1-1 - TRBV5-1 - CASRSRQGMNTEAFF TGCGCCAGCAGGTCGCGGCAAGGGATGAACACTGAAGCTTTCTTT
TRBJ2-2 - TRBV27 - CASRELGGSGELFF TGTGCCAGCAGGGAACTAGGGGGGTCCGGGGAGCTGTTTTTT
TRBJ2-3 - TRBV28 - CASSFTASLGDTQYF TGTGCCAGCAGTTTTACCGCTAGCCTCGGAGATACGCAGTATTTT
TRBJ2-7 - TRBV5-5 TRBD1 CASLGQGASSYEQYF TGTGCCAGCCTGGGACAGGGGGCGAGCTCCTACGAGCAGTACTTC
TRBJ2-5 few TRBV9 TRBD2 CASSQLAGGPGQETQYF TGTGCCAGCAGCCAACTAGCGGGAGGGCCGGGGCAAGAGACCCAGTACTTC
TRBJ1-3 - TRBV6-5 - CASSYARNTIYF TGTGCCAGCAGTTACGCCCGAAACACCATATATTTT
TRBJ1-2 - TRBV19 - CASSIDVPGGVKFYGYTF TGTGCCAGTAGTATCGATGTCCCGGGGGGCGTGAAGTTTTATGGCTACACCTTC
TRBJ1-2 - TRBV9 TRBD1 CASSVFDRGDYGYTF TGTGCCAGCAGCGTATTCGACAGGGGCGACTATGGCTACACCTTC
TRBJ2-1 - TRBV19 - CASSIHLNNEQFF TGTGCCAGTAGTATCCACTTAAACAATGAGCAGTTCTTC
TRBJ1-2 - TRBV9 - CASSVASGTGNGYTF TGTGCCAGCAGCGTAGCATCGGGGACGGGGAACGGCTACACCTTC
TRBJ1-2 - TRBV6-6 TRBD1 CASSYQGTGDNYGYTF TGTGCCAGCAGTTACCAAGGGACAGGGGACAACTATGGCTACACCTTC
TRBJ2-7 - TRBV28 TRBD1 CASRFGQGYHYYEQYF TGTGCCAGCAGATTCGGACAGGGGTATCACTACTACGAGCAGTACTTC
TRBJ2-7 - TRBV2 TRBD1 CASKQGSYEQYF TGTGCCAGCAAACAGGGGTCCTACGAGCAGTACTTC
TRBJ1-5 - TRBV28 - CASSPSWGGGNQPQHF TGTGCCAGCAGCCCATCCTGGGGGGGCGGCAATCAGCCCCAGCATTTT
TRBJ2-2 - TRBV14 - CASSPWGQILGNTGELFF TGTGCCAGCAGCCCCTGGGGGCAGATCCTCGGGAACACCGGGGAGCTGTTTTTT
TRBJ1-5 - TRBV19 - CASSSQGNQPQHF TGTGCCAGTAGTAGTCAGGGAAATCAGCCCCAGCATTTT
TRBJ2-7 - TRBV7-6 - CASSLAFSYEQYF TGTGCCAGCAGCTTAGCGTTTTCCTACGAGCAGTACTTC
TRBJ2-3 - TRBV5-1 TRBD2 CASRLPSGSISDTQYF TGCGCCAGCAGACTCCCTAGCGGGAGTATCTCAGATACGCAGTATTTT
TRBJ2-3 - TRBV4-1 - CASSQGTADTQYF TGCGCCAGCAGCCAAGGGACGGCCGATACGCAGTATTTT
TRBJ1-1 - TRBV27 TRBD1 CASSSRDSYTEAFF TGTGCCAGCAGTTCCCGGGACAGCTACACTGAAGCTTTCTTT
TRBJ2-3 - TRBV5-4 - CASSFLGGTDTQYF TGTGCCAGCAGCTTTCTCGGAGGAACAGATACGCAGTATTTT